Each of the 8 T cell receptor beta chains below was sequenced from the same sample in a study of shared clonotypes between healthy human individuals. Some clones are missing from TCRdb's copy, which holds only in-frame ones; the method was immunoSEQ multiplex PCR. The sample contains about 2 million clones, 95% of which appear only once. The specimen sequenced was naive CD4+ T cells sorted from blood. Subset meaning: CD45RA+ positively selected. Every receptor here comes from a man aged 18 to 30 in good health.

The chain combines TRBV25-1 with TRBJ2-2; D unclear. The CDR3 sequence is 13 residues long. Between the trimmed V and J ends, which lost 9 bases and 1 base, there was a span of 9 bases. The germline V gene encodes CDR1 MGHDK and CDR2 SYGVNS. CDR3 sequence: CASHQVNTGELFF. For the CDR3, the DNA is TGTGCCAGTCACCAGGTGAACACCGGGGAGCTGTTTTTT.

The chain combines TRBV9 with TRBJ1-4; 7 nucleotides align to TRBD1. The CDR3 has 15 amino acids. The trim removed 4 bases at V and 3 bases at J, leaving 6 bases unmatched. Germline V lookup: CDR1 SGDLS, CDR2 YYNGEE. CDR3 in DNA: TGTGCCAGCAGCCTGACCGGGACAGCTAATGAAAAACTGTTTTTT. As protein: CASSLTGTANEKLFF.

V gene TRBV25-1 combines with J gene TRBJ1-3; D not resolved. The CDR3 is 15 residues long. Germline V gene lookup returns CDR1 MGHDK and CDR2 SYGVNS. Deletions cut 3 bases from V and 0 bases from J, with 9 bases between. In DNA, the CDR3 is TGTGCCAGCAGTGATTGGACCGTCTCTGGAAACACCATATATTTT. It is translated as CASSDWTVSGNTIYF.

Comment on this clone: This could be a read error, since a much larger clone is one nucleotide away. Different DNA sequences within this sample yield the same CDR3. V usage is TRBV18 and J usage is TRBJ1-5; D unclear. The CDR3 loop spans 13 amino acids. The germline V gene encodes CDR1 KGHSH and CDR2 LQKENI. V shed 2 bases and J shed 4 bases, with 6 bases lying between them. CDR3 nucleotide sequence: TGTGCCAGCTCACCAGGAGAAAATCAGCCCCAGCATTTT. Residues: CASSPGENQPQHF.

The chain carries TRBV29-1 and TRBJ1-1; TRBD1 might be the D (6 bases). Deletions cut 7 bases from V and 1 base from J, with 13 bases between. This CDR3 contains 13 residues. Germline assignment: CDR1 SQVTM and CDR2 ANQGSEA. In DNA, the CDR3 is TGCAGCGCTGTCGACAGGAGGAACACTGAAGCTTTCTTT. Protein product: CSAVDRRNTEAFF.

The V call is TRBV19, the J call TRBJ1-5, with 8 bases identical to TRBD1. V lost 5 bases to trimming and J lost 0 bases; unmatched junction nucleotides: 9. The CDR3 consists of 17 residues. CDR1 is LNHDA and CDR2 is SQIVND in the germline V gene (reference sequence). CDR3 sequence: CASSGETGAYSNQPQHF. CDR3 DNA sequence: TGTGCCAGTAGTGGGGAGACAGGGGCTTATAGCAATCAGCCCCAGCATTTT.

The chain recombines TRBV18 with TRBJ1-5; D is perhaps TRBD1 (5 bases). Germline V CDR1 and CDR2: KGHSH, LQKENI. The V end lost 6 bases, the J end lost 11 bases, and 17 bases lay between the germline ends. This CDR3 region has 13 residues. The CDR3 DNA sequence: TGTGCCAGCTCCCCAGGGACCGAGGGGACCCAGCATTTT. It codes for CASSPGTEGTQHF.

V gene TRBV5-6 combines with J gene TRBJ2-7; maybe TRBD1 (6 bases). The V gene's germline CDR1 is SGHDT and CDR2 YYEEEE. Trimming stripped 1 base from V and 3 bases from J, with 14 bases between. The CDR3 contains 15 residues. In DNA, the CDR3 is TGTGCCAGCAGCTTGATGGGGCAGGGGAACTACGAGCAGTACTTC. Protein: CASSLMGQGNYEQYF. The full variable domain, with the rest looked up from reference TRBV5-6 and TRBJ2-7, is DAGVTQSPTHLIKTRGQQVTLRCSPKSGHDTVSWYQQALGQGPQFIFQYYEEEERQRGNFPDRFSGHQFPNYSSELNVNALLLGDSALYLCASSLMGQGNYEQYFGPGTRLTVT.